The subject of this entry is one T cell receptor beta chain. CDR3 length: 15 amino acids. Trimming cost V 6 bases and J 5 bases, with 16 bases left between them. Looked up from germline, CDR1 is ENHRY and CDR2 is SYGVKD. This sample was taken from a study of blood T cell repertoires in COVID-19. Study-wide context: Specimens from acute and convalescent COVID-19 originated in the United States, Italy and Spain. T cells, B-cell-depleted T cells, or PBMCs provided the cDNA or gDNA that served as material.

As originally analysed: Estimates of nucleated cell counts were drawn from the amplification of reference gene primers. TCRdb's copy holds only in-frame clones and misses some; the assay was immunoSEQ multiplex PCR. V, J and clone size are those of that table, while D and trimming were read from the DNA. Here the sample spans approximately 290,000 clones, roughly 80% being singletons. Enrollment of patients from Seattle took place during active infection, with longitudinal follow-up. V usage is TRBV10-3 and J usage is TRBJ2-2, with TRBD1 as a possible D gene (7 bases). The receptor's source is a person aged 65-85 years with COVID-19, enrolled during active disease. Sequenced input: peripheral blood. CDR3 in amino acids: CAIRGQAGGTGELFF. The CDR3 nucleotides are TGTGCCATCAGAGGACAGGCAGGAGGGACCGGGGAGCTGTTTTTT.